Listed below are T cell receptor beta chains from one sample, sequenced in a study of regulatory T cells in long-lasting Graves disease. Each CDR3 protein gets one entry after TCRdb re-called the multiplex PCR reads with MiXCR. Here the sample spans about 300,000 distinct CDR3 sequences, 15% to 20% being singletons. This specimen consisted of peripheral blood mononuclear cells (PBMCs), obtained at new diagnosis, from a patient treated with antithyroid drugs. These receptors came from a female donor with Graves disease. CDR3s include the opening cysteine and the closing phenylalanine or tryptophan. Fields, in order: clone size, CDR3 length, V gene, D gene, J gene, CDR3 protein, CDR3 DNA. D genes are given only for firm matches. Rows give clone size only sometimes, using once, few, many, or a class for an expanded clone.

>many|15|TRBV5-6|.|TRBJ2-3
CASSLGRVPTDTQYF
TGTGCCAGCAGCTTGGGCAGGGTCCCCACAGATACGCAGTATTTT
>many|15|TRBV30|TRBD2|TRBJ2-1
CAWRFLTSGYNEQFF
TGTGCCTGGAGATTCTTGACTAGCGGTTACAATGAGCAGTTCTTC
>many|15|TRBV2|.|TRBJ2-1
CASRISVGSYNEQFF
TGTGCCAGCAGAATATCCGTGGGCTCCTACAATGAGCAGTTCTTC
>many|13|TRBV12-3/TRBV12-4|.|TRBJ1-5
CASSSRGVQPQHF
TGTGCCAGCAGTTCGCGGGGGGTTCAGCCCCAGCATTTT
>many|14|TRBV27|TRBD1|TRBJ1-1
CASNRDRETTEAFF
TGTGCCAGCAATCGGGACAGGGAGACGACTGAAGCTTTCTTT
>many|14|TRBV20-1|TRBD1|TRBJ1-1
CSACPRGMNTEAFF
TGCAGTGCTTGTCCCAGGGGGATGAACACTGAAGCTTTCTTT
>many|14|TRBV6-1|.|TRBJ1-5
CASSLRRRQQPQHF
TGTGCCAGCAGCCTCCGCCGGAGGCAACAGCCCCAGCATTTT
>many|16|TRBV7-9|.|TRBJ2-1
CASSGGTSLSYNEQFF
TGTGCCAGCAGCGGGGGAACTAGCTTATCCTACAATGAGCAGTTCTTC
>.|14|TRBV20-1|TRBD2|TRBJ2-1
CSARPGGSYNEQFF
TGCAGTGCTAGACCGGGAGGGTCCTACAATGAGCAGTTCTTC
>.|13|TRBV11-2|.|TRBJ2-1
CASSLGENREQLF
TGTGCCAGCAGCCTGGGGGAGAATCGTGAGCAGTTATTC
>many|19|TRBV20-1|TRBD1|TRBJ2-2
CSARTGWRVQGGSTGELFF
TGCAGTGCTAGGACCGGGTGGCGTGTACAGGGGGGTAGTACCGGGGAGCTGTTTTTT
>many|15|TRBV9|.|TRBJ2-3
CASSVMGTSTDTQYF
TGTGCCAGCAGCGTAATGGGGACTAGCACAGATACGCAGTATTTT
>few|12|TRBV20-1|TRBD1|TRBJ2-7
CSAGTGSYEQYF
TGCAGTGCCGGGACAGGCTCCTACGAGCAGTACTTC
>many|15|TRBV3-1|.|TRBJ2-1
CASSQVPSDYNEQFF
TGTGCCAGCAGCCAAGTTCCTAGCGATTACAATGAGCAGTTCTTC
>.|14|TRBV2|TRBD1|TRBJ1-1
CASHNRGMNTEAFF
TGTGCCAGCCATAACAGGGGGATGAACACTGAAGCTTTCTTT
>many|12|TRBV6-5|.|TRBJ2-7
CASSYVAYEQYF
TGTGCCAGCAGTTACGTGGCCTACGAGCAGTACTTC